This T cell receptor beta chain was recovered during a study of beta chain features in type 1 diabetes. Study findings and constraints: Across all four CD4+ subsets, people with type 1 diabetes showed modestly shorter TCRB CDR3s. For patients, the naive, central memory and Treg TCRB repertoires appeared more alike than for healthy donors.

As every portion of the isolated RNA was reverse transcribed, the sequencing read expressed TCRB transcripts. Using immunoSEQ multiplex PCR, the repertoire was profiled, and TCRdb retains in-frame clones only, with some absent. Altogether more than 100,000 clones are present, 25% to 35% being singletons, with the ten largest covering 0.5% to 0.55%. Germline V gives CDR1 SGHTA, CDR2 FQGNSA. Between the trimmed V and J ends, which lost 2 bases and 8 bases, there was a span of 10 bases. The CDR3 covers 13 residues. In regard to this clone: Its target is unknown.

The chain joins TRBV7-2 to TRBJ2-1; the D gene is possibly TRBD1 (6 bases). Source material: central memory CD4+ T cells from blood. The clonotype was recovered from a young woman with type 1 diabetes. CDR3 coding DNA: TGTGCCAGCAGCTTAACAGGGTCGGATGAGCAGTTCTTC. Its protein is CASSLTGSDEQFF.